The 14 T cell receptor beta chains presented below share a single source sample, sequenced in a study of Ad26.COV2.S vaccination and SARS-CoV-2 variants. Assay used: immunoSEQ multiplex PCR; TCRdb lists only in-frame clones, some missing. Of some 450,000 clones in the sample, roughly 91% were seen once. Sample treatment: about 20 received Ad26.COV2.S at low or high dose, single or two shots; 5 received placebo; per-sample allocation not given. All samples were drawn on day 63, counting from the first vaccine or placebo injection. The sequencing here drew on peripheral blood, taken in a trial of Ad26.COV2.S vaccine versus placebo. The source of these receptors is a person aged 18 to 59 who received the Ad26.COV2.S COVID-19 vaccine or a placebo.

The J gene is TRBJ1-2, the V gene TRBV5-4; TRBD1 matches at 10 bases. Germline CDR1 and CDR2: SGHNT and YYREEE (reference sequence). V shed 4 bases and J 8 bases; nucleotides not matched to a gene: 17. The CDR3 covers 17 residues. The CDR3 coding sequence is TGTGCCAGCAGCGGGGGACAGGGGCCCAGTTTTTCAATCGGCTACACCTTC. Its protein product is CASSGGQGPSFSIGYTF.

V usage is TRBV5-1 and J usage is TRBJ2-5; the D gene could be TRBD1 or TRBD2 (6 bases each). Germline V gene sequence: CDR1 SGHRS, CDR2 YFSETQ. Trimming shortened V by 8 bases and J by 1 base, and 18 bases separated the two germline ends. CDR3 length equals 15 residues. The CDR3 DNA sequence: TGCGCCAGTTACCCCCCGGGGGCACCCCAAGAGACCCAGTACTTC. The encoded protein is CASYPPGAPQETQYF.

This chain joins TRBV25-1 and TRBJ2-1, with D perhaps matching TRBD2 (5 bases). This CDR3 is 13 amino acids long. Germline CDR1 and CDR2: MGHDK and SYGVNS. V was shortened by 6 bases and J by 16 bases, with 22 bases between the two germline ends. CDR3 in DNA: TGTGCCAGCAGCCTCCACCCGGGATACACTCAATTCTTC. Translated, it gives CASSLHPGYTQFF.

The CDR3 reads CASSLDQAVGIQYF. The CDR3, as DNA: TGCGCCAGCAGCTTGGATCAGGCGGTGGGCATTCAGTACTTC. The rearrangement links TRBV5-1 to TRBJ2-4; no clear D gene. Germline-derived CDR1 and CDR2 are SGHRS and YFSETQ. The CDR3 totals 14 residues. The V gene lost 0 bases and the J gene lost 9 bases, with 13 bases spanning the gap.

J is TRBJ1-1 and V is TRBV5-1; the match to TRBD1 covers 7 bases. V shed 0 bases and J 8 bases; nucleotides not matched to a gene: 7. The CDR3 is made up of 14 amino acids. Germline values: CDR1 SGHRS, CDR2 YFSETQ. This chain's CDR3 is CASSLGTGAGEAFF. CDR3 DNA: TGCGCCAGCAGCTTGGGAACAGGGGCCGGGGAAGCTTTCTTT.

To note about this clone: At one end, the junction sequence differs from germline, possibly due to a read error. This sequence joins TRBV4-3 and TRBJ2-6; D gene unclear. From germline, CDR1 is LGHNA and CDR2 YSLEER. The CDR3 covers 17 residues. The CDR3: CTSSQDWQTAGANVLTF. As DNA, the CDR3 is TGCACCAGCAGCCAAGATTGGCAGACCGCTGGGGCCAACGTCCTGACTTTC.

The CDR3 loop reads CASSEGTVSSYNSPLHF. CDR3 bases: TGCGCCAGCAGTGAAGGGACAGTGAGCTCCTATAATTCACCCCTCCACTTT. V is TRBV10-1 and J is TRBJ1-6; 7 bases match TRBD1. Trimming removed 3 bases from V and 0 bases from J; junction bases left unmatched: 5. Germline CDR1 reads WNHNN; CDR2 reads SYGVQD (reference sequence). The CDR3 totals 17 residues.

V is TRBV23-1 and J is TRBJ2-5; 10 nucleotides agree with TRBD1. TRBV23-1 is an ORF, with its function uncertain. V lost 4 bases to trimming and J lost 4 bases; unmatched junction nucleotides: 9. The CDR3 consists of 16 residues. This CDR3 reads CASSPQRDRGSETQYF. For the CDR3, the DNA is TGCGCCAGCAGTCCCCAAAGGGACAGGGGTTCAGAGACCCAGTACTTC.

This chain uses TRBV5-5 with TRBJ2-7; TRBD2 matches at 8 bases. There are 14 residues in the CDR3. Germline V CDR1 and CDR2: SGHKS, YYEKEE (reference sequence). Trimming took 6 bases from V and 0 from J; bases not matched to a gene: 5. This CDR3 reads CASKGLGSSYEQYF. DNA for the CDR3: TGTGCCAGCAAGGGACTAGGAAGCTCCTACGAGCAGTACTTC.

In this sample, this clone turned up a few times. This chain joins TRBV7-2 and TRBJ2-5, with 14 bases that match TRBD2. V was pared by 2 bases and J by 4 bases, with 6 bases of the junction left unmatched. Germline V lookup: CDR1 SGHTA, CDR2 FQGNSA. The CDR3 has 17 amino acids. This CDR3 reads CASSLTGTSGSRETQYF. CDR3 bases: TGTGCCAGCAGCTTAACCGGGACTAGCGGGAGTAGAGAGACCCAGTACTTC. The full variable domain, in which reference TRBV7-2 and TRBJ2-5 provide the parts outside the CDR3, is GAGVSQSPSNKVTEKGKDVELRCDPISGHTALYWYRQSLGQGLEFLIYFQGNSAPDKSGLPSDRFSAERTGGSVSTLTIQRTQQEDSAVYLCASSLTGTSGSRETQYFGPGTRLLVL.

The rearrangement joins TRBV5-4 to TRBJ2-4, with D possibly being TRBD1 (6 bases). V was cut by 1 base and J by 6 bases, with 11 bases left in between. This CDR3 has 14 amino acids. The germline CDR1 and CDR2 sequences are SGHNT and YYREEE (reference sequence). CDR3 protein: CASSLRQGSNIQYF. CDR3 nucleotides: TGTGCCAGCAGCTTGAGGCAGGGGTCAAACATTCAGTACTTC.

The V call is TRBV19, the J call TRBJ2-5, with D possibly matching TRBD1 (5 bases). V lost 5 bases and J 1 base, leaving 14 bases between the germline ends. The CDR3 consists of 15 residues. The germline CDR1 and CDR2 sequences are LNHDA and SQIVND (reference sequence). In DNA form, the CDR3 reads TGTGCCAGTAGTCCCCCCGGCAGGGCCCAAGAGACCCAGTACTTC. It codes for CASSPPGRAQETQYF.

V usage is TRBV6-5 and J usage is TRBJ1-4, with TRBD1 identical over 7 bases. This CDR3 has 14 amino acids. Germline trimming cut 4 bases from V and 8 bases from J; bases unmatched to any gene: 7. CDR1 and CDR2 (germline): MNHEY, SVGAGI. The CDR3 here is CASSWDMGQEKLFF. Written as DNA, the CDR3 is TGTGCCAGCAGTTGGGACATGGGACAGGAAAAACTGTTTTTT.

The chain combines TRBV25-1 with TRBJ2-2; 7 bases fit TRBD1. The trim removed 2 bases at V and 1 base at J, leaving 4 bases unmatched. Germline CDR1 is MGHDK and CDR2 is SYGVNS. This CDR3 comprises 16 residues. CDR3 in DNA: TGTGCCAGCAGTGAAACAGGGGCTCAGAACACCGGGGAGCTGTTTTTT. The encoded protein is CASSETGAQNTGELFF.